This T cell receptor beta chain stems from a study of blood T cell repertoires in COVID-19. Assay: immunoSEQ multiplex PCR; the TCRdb copy retains only in-frame clones and omits some. This sample yields about 120,000 clones, of which approximately 81% are seen a single time; about 3.9% belongs to the top ten. From germline, CDR1 is LGHDT and CDR2 YNNKEL (reference sequence). The V gene lost 0 bases and the J gene lost 2 bases, with 14 bases spanning the gap. The CDR3 consists of 17 residues. The gene calls are TRBV3-1 (or the pseudogene TRBV3-2) and TRBJ1-5; TRBD1 is a possible D gene (6 bases). Sequencing was carried out using peripheral blood. This TCR derives from a man between 60 and 75 years old with acute or convalescent COVID-19. CDR3 coding DNA: TGTGCCAGCAGCCAAGAAGGGCAGGGGTCCTGCAATCAGCCCCAGCATTTT. This codes for CASSQEGQGSCNQPQHF.